One and the same sample provided the 22 T cell receptor beta chains below, sequenced in a study of blood T cell repertoires in COVID-19. Some clones are missing from TCRdb's copy, which holds only in-frame ones; the method was immunoSEQ multiplex PCR. The sample lists approximately 290,000 clones, roughly 90% occurring once. Sequenced: peripheral blood. The receptors come from a man aged 18-30 years with active or convalescent COVID-19.

The J gene is TRBJ2-1, the V gene TRBV7-7, with D maybe TRBD2 (5 bases). The CDR3 contains 14 residues. V was shortened by 1 base and J by 5 bases, with 9 bases between the two germline ends. Germline CDR1 is SSHAT and CDR2 is FNYEAQ (reference sequence). The CDR3 DNA reads TGTGCCAGCAGCTTAGTCTTCGGGGACAATGAGCAGTTCTTC. It codes for CASSLVFGDNEQFF.

The chain couples TRBV5-1 to TRBJ2-7; 8 nucleotides align to TRBD1. V shed 0 bases, J shed 6 bases, and the junction held 5 bases outside the gene matches. This CDR3 contains 14 residues. CDR1 and CDR2 from the germline V gene are SGHRS and YFSETQ. The CDR3 loop reads CASSLEVTGVEQYF. CDR3 nucleotides: TGCGCCAGCAGCTTGGAAGTGACAGGGGTCGAGCAGTACTTC.

The gene calls are TRBV25-1 and TRBJ1-4; 7 bases fit TRBD1. After removal of 2 bases from V and 8 bases from J, the junction contained 8 bases not matched to a gene. Germline V CDR1 and CDR2: MGHDK, SYGVNS. The CDR3 covers 15 residues. The CDR3 DNA is TGTGCCAGCAGTGAAACACCGGGACAGTCCGAAAAACTGTTTTTT. Its translation is CASSETPGQSEKLFF.

This clone was found once. The gene calls are TRBV6-1 and TRBJ1-4; D is perhaps TRBD1 (6 bases). V was cut by 2 bases and J by 6 bases, with 25 bases left in between. The CDR3 contains 19 residues. The germline gives CDR1 MNHNS, CDR2 SASEGT. The CDR3 loop reads CASSEFQSERGTDYEKLFF. CDR3 nucleotide sequence: TGTGCCAGCAGTGAATTCCAGTCGGAGAGGGGGACGGACTATGAAAAACTGTTTTTT.

The chain combines TRBV19 with TRBJ1-2; the D gene is possibly TRBD1 (6 bases). V was shortened by 10 bases and J by 1 base, with 19 bases between the two germline ends. Germline V gene data show CDR1 as LNHDA and CDR2 as SQIVND (reference sequence). CDR3 length: 15 residues. In DNA form, the CDR3 reads TGTGCCACCCTTCCCCGGACAGAAAATAACTATGGCTACACCTTC. Translation gives CATLPRTENNYGYTF.

V gene TRBV6-1 combines with J gene TRBJ1-1; D is perhaps TRBD1 (6 bases). The germline gives CDR1 MNHNS, CDR2 SASEGT. V was cut by 2 bases and J by 11 bases, with 21 bases left in between. This CDR3 spans 15 amino acids. CDR3 bases: TGTGCCAGCAGTGAACTGGGGGGGGCTGGAGTTTTGGCTTTCTTT. Residues: CASSELGGAGVLAFF.

The V gene is TRBV5-4, the J gene TRBJ2-3, with D unresolved. V was pared by 0 bases and J by 0 bases, with 5 bases between. The CDR3 is made up of 14 amino acids. The germline V gene has CDR1 SGHNT and CDR2 YYREEE (reference sequence). The DNA of the CDR3 is TGTGCCAGCAGCTTGGGGGCAAGCACAGATACGCAGTATTTT. Its translation: CASSLGASTDTQYF.

The chain couples TRBV18 to TRBJ1-4, with D unclear. The CDR3 spans 16 residues. V dropped 3 bases and J dropped 3 bases, with 14 bases sitting between them. The germline gives CDR1 KGHSH, CDR2 LQKENI. CDR3 sequence: CASSPTTVGANEKLFF. CDR3 DNA: TGTGCCAGCTCACCTACCACCGTCGGGGCTAATGAAAAACTGTTTTTT.

The chain couples TRBV28 to TRBJ1-4; 9 bases fit TRBD1. Germline V gene sequence: CDR1 MDHEN, CDR2 SYDVKM. Unmatched junction bases numbered 16, after V lost 6 bases and J lost 8 bases. This CDR3 spans 17 amino acids. The DNA of the CDR3 is TGTGCCAGCAGACTACAGGGGGCTTTCCCCCAGGCCGAAAAACTGTTTTTT. Protein sequence: CASRLQGAFPQAEKLFF.

This chain connects TRBV5-1 to TRBJ2-1, with 10 bases that match TRBD1. The V and J ends lost 4 bases and 7 bases, in that order; junction bases with no gene match: 8. This CDR3 comprises 15 residues. The germline gives CDR1 SGHRS, CDR2 YFSETQ. In DNA form, the CDR3 reads TGCGCCAGCAGCCCCCCCGGGACAGGGGCAAATGAGCAGTTCTTC. Its protein is CASSPPGTGANEQFF. Full variable domain (rest looked up from reference TRBV5-1 and TRBJ2-1): KAGVTQTPRYLIKTRGQQVTLSCSPISGHRSVSWYQQTPGQGLQFLFEYFSETQRNKGNFPGRFSGRQFSNSRSEMNVSTLELGDSALYLCASSPPGTGANEQFFGPGTRLTVL.

This chain uses TRBV6-5 with TRBJ1-3, with 9 positions matching TRBD1. V lost 7 bases to trimming and J lost 4 bases; unmatched junction nucleotides: 5. The CDR3 runs to 14 residues. Germline assignment: CDR1 MNHEY and CDR2 SVGAGI. CDR3 DNA: TGTGCCAGCAAACAGGGGGCCAGAGGAAACACCATATATTTT. This codes for CASKQGARGNTIYF.

The chain uses TRBV5-1 and TRBJ1-1; possible D gene TRBD1, 6 bases. CDR3 size: 14 residues. CDR1 and CDR2 (germline): SGHRS, YFSETQ. V lost 0 bases, J lost 5 bases, and 11 bases lay in between. In DNA form, the CDR3 reads TGCGCCAGCAGCTTGGCAGGGGTGGGGACTGAAGCTTTCTTT. It codes for CASSLAGVGTEAFF.

The V call is TRBV6-4, the J call TRBJ2-3; a weak D match, TRBD1 (6 bases). Germline V lookup: CDR1 MRHNA, CDR2 SNTAGT. The CDR3 runs to 20 residues. V was trimmed by 6 bases and J by 0 bases, leaving 28 bases between them. In nucleotides, the CDR3 is TGTGCCAGCAGCCAAAACCGGGACGCTCCTGAGGACAGAAGCACAGATACGCAGTATTTT. Translating gives CASSQNRDAPEDRSTDTQYF.

V gene TRBV4-3 combines with J gene TRBJ2-1; no clear D gene. Trimming took off 0 bases at V and 0 bases at J, with 6 bases between the two ends. This CDR3 comprises 15 residues. Germline lookup yields CDR1 LGHNA and CDR2 YSLEER. The CDR3 reads CASSQDTGSYNEQFF. DNA for the CDR3: TGCGCCAGCAGCCAAGACACGGGCTCCTACAATGAGCAGTTCTTC.

The genes are TRBV7-2 and TRBJ2-3; 12 bases are shared with TRBD2. V trimming: 1 base; J trimming: 7 bases; junction bases outside the gene matches: 3. Germline V gives CDR1 SGHTA, CDR2 FQGNSA. The CDR3 loop spans 15 amino acids. CDR3 nucleotides: TGTGCCAGCAGCTTAGGCGGACTAGCGGGGAATACGCAGTATTTT. This encodes CASSLGGLAGNTQYF. The full variable domain, completed using reference TRBV7-2 and TRBJ2-3, is GAGVSQSPSNKVTEKGKDVELRCDPISGHTALYWYRQSLGQGLEFLIYFQGNSAPDKSGLPSDRFSAERTGGSVSTLTIQRTQQEDSAVYLCASSLGGLAGNTQYFGPGTRLTVL.

This clone has a single count. The genes are TRBV6-5 and TRBJ1-2, with 11 positions matching TRBD1. Trimming at V came to 2 bases and at J to 7 bases, leaving 9 bases not matched to a gene. Germline CDR1 reads MNHEY; CDR2 reads SVGAGI. This CDR3 comprises 16 residues. The CDR3 DNA reads as TGTGCCAGCAGTTACGATTGGACAGGGGGCCGGGGTGGCTACACCTTC. This translates into CASSYDWTGGRGGYTF.

The rearrangement uses TRBV3-1 (or the pseudogene TRBV3-2) and TRBJ1-2, with D possibly TRBD1 on 6 matching bases. With 4 bases removed from V and 7 bases from J, the gap between germline ends came to 10 bases. CDR3 length: 12 residues. Germline lookup yields CDR1 LGHDT and CDR2 YNNKEL (reference sequence). The CDR3 DNA sequence: TGTGCCAGCAGCCGTCAGGGGTTTGGCTACACCTTC. It encodes CASSRQGFGYTF.

The J gene is TRBJ2-1, the V gene TRBV7-2; D might be TRBD1 (7 bases). Germline V lookup: CDR1 SGHTA, CDR2 FQGNSA. The V end lost 3 bases, the J end lost 3 bases, and 15 bases lay between the germline ends. The CDR3 is 16 residues long. The CDR3 is CASSLEGAGYYNEQFF. CDR3 bases: TGTGCCAGCAGCTTGGAGGGGGCCGGTTACTACAATGAGCAGTTCTTC.

The V call is TRBV5-1, the J call TRBJ2-5, with TRBD2 matching over 10 bases. Per the germline V gene, CDR1 is SGHRS and CDR2 is YFSETQ. This CDR3 spans 16 amino acids. Germline trimming cut 0 bases from V and 2 bases from J; bases unmatched to any gene: 4. The CDR3 coding sequence is TGCGCCAGCAGCTTGGGACCAGCGGGAGGGCAAGAGACCCAGTACTTC. Amino acid sequence: CASSLGPAGGQETQYF.

The chain is built from TRBV5-1 and TRBJ1-3; D is perhaps TRBD1 (6 bases). The length of the CDR3 is 15 residues. Per the germline V gene, CDR1 is SGHRS and CDR2 is YFSETQ. V lost 2 bases and J 3 bases, leaving 12 bases between the germline ends. CDR3 sequence reads: CASSFESGVGNTIYF. DNA for the CDR3: TGCGCCAGCAGCTTTGAGTCAGGGGTTGGAAACACCATATATTTT.

The chain joins TRBV27 to TRBJ2-1, with a possible D match to TRBD2 (5 bases). This CDR3 contains 17 residues. V gave up 3 bases and J gave up 2 bases, with 17 bases separating them. The germline V gene has CDR1 MNHEY and CDR2 SMNVEV (reference sequence). The CDR3 sequence: CASSFQGTGYAYNEQFF. The CDR3 coding sequence is TGTGCCAGCAGTTTCCAAGGAACGGGATATGCCTACAATGAGCAGTTCTTC.

The chain couples TRBV10-1 to TRBJ2-1; 8 bases fit TRBD2. The V segment lost 3 bases and the J segment 6 bases; nucleotides outside the gene matches: 4. Germline V lookup: CDR1 WNHNN, CDR2 SYGVQD (reference sequence). This CDR3 has 14 amino acids. This CDR3 is CASSDPGRANEQFF. CDR3 sequence (DNA): TGCGCCAGCAGTGACCCCGGGAGGGCCAATGAGCAGTTCTTC.